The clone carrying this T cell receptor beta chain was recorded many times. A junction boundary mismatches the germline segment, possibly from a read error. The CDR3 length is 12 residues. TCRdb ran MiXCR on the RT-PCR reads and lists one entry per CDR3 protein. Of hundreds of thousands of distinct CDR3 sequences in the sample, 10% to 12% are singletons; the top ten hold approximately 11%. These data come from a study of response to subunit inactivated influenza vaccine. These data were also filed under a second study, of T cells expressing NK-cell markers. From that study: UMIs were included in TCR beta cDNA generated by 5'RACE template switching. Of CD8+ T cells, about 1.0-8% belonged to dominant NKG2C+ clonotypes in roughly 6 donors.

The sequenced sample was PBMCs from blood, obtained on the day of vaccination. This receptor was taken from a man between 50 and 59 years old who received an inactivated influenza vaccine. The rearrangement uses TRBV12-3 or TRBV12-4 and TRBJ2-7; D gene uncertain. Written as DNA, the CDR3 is TGCGCCAGCAGTCGAACGTCCTACGAGCAGTACTTC. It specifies CASSRTSYEQYF.